This T cell receptor beta chain was profiled in a study of cytomegalovirus exposure and HLA in healthy donors. The PCR contained 60 Vbeta and 13 Jbeta primers. Assay used: immunoSEQ multiplex PCR; TCRdb lists only in-frame clones, some missing. The sample includes 210,000 or so clones, 75% to 85% of them seen just once. About this clone itself: Its antigen remains unknown.

After removal of 4 bases from V and 2 bases from J, the junction contained 18 bases not matched to a gene. The germline CDR1 and CDR2 sequences are SGHRS and YFSETQ. The CDR3 length is 18 residues. Regarding the study as a whole: A missense DCLRE1C variant was associated with V- and J-gene trimming of TCR beta chains in a later analysis, and an independent cohort replicated the association.

The chain employs TRBV5-1 and TRBJ2-7; 7 bases agree with TRBD1. This clonotype originated in a woman aged 60 to 75 in good health and CMV-seropositive. The sample taken for sequencing was PBMCs. CDR3 in DNA: TGCGCCAGCAGCCATAAAGACAGGGCAGGTCGGACCGCCTACGAGCAGTACTTC. It is translated as CASSHKDRAGRTAYEQYF. Full variable domain (rest looked up from reference TRBV5-1 and TRBJ2-7): KAGVTQTPRYLIKTRGQQVTLSCSPISGHRSVSWYQQTPGQGLQFLFEYFSETQRNKGNFPGRFSGRQFSNSRSEMNVSTLELGDSALYLCASSHKDRAGRTAYEQYFGPGTRLTVT.